This T cell receptor beta chain was documented in a study of shared clonotypes between healthy human individuals (dated by TCRdb to about 2020). Broadly, across the study: The cohort included three men and a couple of women between 18 and 49 years of age. For each donor, CD4 naive and CD4 memory were each given three plates, CD8 naive was given two plates, and CD8 memory was given one plate. Blood TCR repertoires of a handful of healthy adults were deeply sequenced to estimate repertoire size and the extent of clonotype sharing between individuals. Different laboratories and diverse techniques were used to prepare libraries and sequence TCR repertoires, to increase sequencing depth and limit assay-specific biases. Per donor, leukapheresis produced somewhere between about 0.8 and 9 billion PBMCs.

The research as a whole found: Higher generation probabilities were observed for clonotypes shared by all four sorted-subset donors than for non-shared clonotypes. Pairwise subsampling indicated that sequencing depth was expected to affect the degree of clonotype sharing among donors. Rarefaction of sorted-subset datasets indicated incomplete sequencing despite the large sequencing depth. Only blood was sampled, and tissue TCR repertoires likely differ from those in blood. Larger estimated clonotype richness was generally found for naive subsets than for memory subsets. The small number of donors limited the genetic and exposure-history diversity represented. Across several donors, about 5% of naive CD4, 3% to 4% of naive CD8, about 2.3% of memory CD4, and about 0.44% of memory CD8 clonotypes were shared.

Using the deep immunoSEQ assay, TCR CDR3 regions were amplified from genomic DNA by multiplex PCR. For each cell subset, the extracted genomic DNA was distributed evenly across all wells of several immunoSEQ 96-well plates, and each plate served as one replicate. For sorted subsets, each replicate PCR was loaded with roughly 190 ng genomic DNA, equivalent to 25,000 to 35,000 T cell genomes. Purified libraries were quantified with a Qubit 3.0 fluorometer, sized on a Bioanalyzer 2100, and re-quantified with the KAPA Library Quantification kit. Each immunoSEQ 96-well plate was sequenced on its own single-read 150-cycle Illumina NextSeq 550 flow cell. The authors' analysis ran thus. Because the immunoSEQ output included only junctional sequences and no quality scores, the filtering could not be the same as the filtering used for full-length reads. Sequences were annotated with PyIR, a Python wrapper for IgBLAST v1.9, and V/J genes and CDR3 were assigned using IMGT germline references. Reads were filtered out if the reads had weak V/J assignments (E-value above 1e-6), no CDR3, stop codons, out-of-frame junctions, or ambiguous translated residues. A V3J clonotype was defined by an identical inferred V gene, J gene, and CDR3 amino acid sequence. To compute the percentage overlap between repertoires, the number of shared unique clonotypes was divided by the size of the smaller repertoire. RTK rarefaction, the Chao1 estimator, and Recon v2.1 estimates of unobserved clonotypes were used to assess repertoire richness. OLGA was used to compute generation probabilities for all TCRbeta clonotypes that the gDNA method yielded from a few donors. What TCRdb holds here is the immuneACCESS table cut down to in-frame rearrangements. Part of the clones is not present; checked against another copy, under half of the missing clones reflect an unresolved V gene, and the others are unexplained. V, J and clone size were drawn from that table, and D and trimming were deduced from the DNA. Here the sample has 550,000 to 800,000 clones; around 74% occur a single time. In total, the top ten clones hold about 1.8% of the sample.

About this clone: The antigen this receptor binds is unknown. Base qualities were left out, and no much larger clone turns up one base away.

V sheds 4 bases and J sheds 0 bases, leaving 6 bases between their ends. According to the germline V gene (reference sequence), CDR1 reads SGHNT and CDR2 reads YYREEE. The CDR3 covers 13 residues, taking in both the cysteine and the phenylalanine. Only the CDR3 DNA stays, 39 bases, in frame from base 1. The donors were healthy, HIV-negative adults who had no recently reported acute infections or vaccinations. Only Caucasian adults living in Nashville, Tennessee, USA were represented among the donors. CD4+ T cells were enriched by magnetic negative selection; naive cells were then positively selected on CD45RA, and the negative fraction formed the memory subset. Blood was obtained by leukapheresis, after which PBMCs were separated by Ficoll-Histopaque density gradient centrifugation and cryopreserved in liquid nitrogen vapor phase. Analytical flow cytometry was used to check the purity and quantity of each magnetically sorted T cell population. From each sorted fraction, genomic DNA was isolated and quantified by UV absorbance on a Nanodrop 2000c.

This chain joins TRBV5-4 to TRBJ2-3, with the identity of the D gene unclear. The sequencing input was memory CD4+ T cells sorted from blood. The cell subset or site tag for this specimen amounts to: CD45RA-negative fraction. This TCR derives from a woman aged 30 to 39 in good health. At the DNA level, the sequence is TGTGCCAGCAGCCTCAGAAGCACAGATACGCAGTATTTT. The resulting protein is CASSLRSTDTQYF.